These T cell receptor beta chains were read from a single sample in a study of OX40 agonist ivuxolimab in advanced cancers. Repertoires were generated with immunoSEQ multiplex PCR, while TCRdb's copy carries only in-frame clones and drops some. The sample has about 71,000 clones; roughly 77% are singletons. The sequencing here drew on CD4+ or CD8+ T cells sorted from blood, taken in a trial of the OX40 agonist ivuxolimab. These receptors were taken from an adult with an advanced solid tumor such as melanoma, head and neck, liver or kidney cancer. CDR3s include the opening cysteine and the closing phenylalanine or tryptophan. A D gene is named only where the DNA matches it firmly. Size is omitted from some rows. Given values are once, few, many or a class for expanded clones.

V	length	size	D	J	CDR3	DNA
TRBV7-3	13	.	.	TRBJ2-7	CASSLEQNYEQYF	TGTGCCAGCAGCTTAGAACAGAACTACGAGCAGTACTTC
TRBV6-1	12	.	.	TRBJ2-7	CASSVEYHEQYF	TGTGCCAGCAGTGTTGAGTACCACGAGCAGTACTTC
TRBV25-1	17	.	TRBD1	TRBJ1-1	CASSARQGAALDTEAFF	TGTGCCAGCAGTGCCCGACAGGGGGCGGCTCTAGACACTGAAGCTTTCTTT
TRBV10-3	15	.	TRBD2	TRBJ2-7	CAIRAGLADTYEQYF	TGTGCCATCCGTGCTGGACTAGCCGACACCTACGAGCAGTACTTC
TRBV7-3	16	.	.	TRBJ1-3	CASSLKARRGEGTIYF	TGTGCCAGCAGCTTAAAAGCAAGGCGGGGGGAAGGCACCATATATTTT
TRBV11-2	18	.	.	TRBJ1-1	CASSSERGESLMNTEAFF	TGTGCCAGCAGCTCCGAGAGGGGGGAAAGTTTGATGAACACTGAAGCTTTCTTT
TRBV7-9	13	.	.	TRBJ2-2	CASTPLNTGELFF	TGTGCCAGCACCCCTTTGAACACCGGGGAGCTGTTTTTT
TRBV7-3	14	.	.	TRBJ2-2	CASSLNGVTGELFF	TGTGCCAGCAGCTTAAACGGTGTCACCGGGGAGCTGTTTTTT
TRBV4-3	18	few	TRBD1	TRBJ1-1	CASSQGGGGARMNTEAFF	TGCGCCAGCAGCCAAGGCGGAGGGGGCGCGAGGATGAACACTGAAGCTTTCTTT
TRBV7-2	14	.	.	TRBJ2-2	CASSADWNTGELFF	TGTGCCAGCAGCGCCGACTGGAACACCGGGGAGCTGTTTTTT
TRBV6-5	14	.	.	TRBJ2-1	CASRYRSAYNEQFF	TGTGCCAGCAGGTACAGGTCTGCTTACAATGAGCAGTTCTTC
TRBV6-6	15	.	TRBD2	TRBJ2-7	CASSIRTSGKNEQYF	TGTGCCAGCAGTATTCGGACTAGCGGGAAGAACGAGCAGTACTTC
TRBV30	15	once	TRBD2	TRBJ2-1	CAWSVGLAGVSVQFF	TGTGCCTGGAGTGTGGGGCTAGCGGGAGTTTCGGTGCAGTTCTTC
TRBV6-5	15	.	.	TRBJ1-1	CASSYPGSLNTEAFF	TGTGCCAGCAGTTACCCCGGGAGTCTGAACACTGAAGCTTTCTTT
TRBV5-4	12	.	.	TRBJ1-4	CASSGPSEKLFF	TGTGCCAGCAGCGGGCCCAGTGAAAAACTGTTTTTT
TRBV2	14	many	TRBD2	TRBJ2-7	CASRGLAASYEQYF	TGTGCCAGCAGGGGACTAGCGGCCTCCTACGAGCAGTACTTC
TRBV6-1	14	.	.	TRBJ2-7	CASRETKDPSEQYF	TGTGCCAGCAGAGAAACCAAGGACCCAAGCGAGCAGTACTTC
TRBV6-1	16	.	TRBD1	TRBJ1-6	CASSVTGGLNNSPLHF	TGTGCCAGCAGTGTGACAGGGGGACTTAATAATTCACCCCTCCACTTT
TRBV13	15	.	TRBD1	TRBJ1-1	CASSLDQGAYTEAFF	TGTGCCAGCAGCTTAGACCAGGGGGCGTACACTGAAGCTTTCTTT
TRBV11-3	14	.	.	TRBJ2-7	CASSPSPLRDGQYF	TGTGCCAGCAGCCCATCCCCCCTACGAGACGGGCAGTACTTC
TRBV5-1	14	.	.	TRBJ1-4	CASSPQGGNEKLFF	TGCGCCAGCAGCCCACAGGGAGGTAATGAAAAACTGTTTTTT
TRBV14	16	.	TRBD2	TRBJ2-3	CASSRRLAGPWDTQYF	TGTGCCAGCAGCCGAAGACTAGCGGGACCCTGGGACACGCAGTATTTT
TRBV29-1	18	.	TRBD2	TRBJ2-1	CSVEADPTGGPPYNEQFF	TGCAGCGTTGAAGCCGATCCGACGGGGGGGCCTCCATACAATGAGCAGTTCTTC
TRBV7-3	15	.	TRBD2	TRBJ2-1	CASSRSGREDNEQFF	TGTGCCAGCAGCCGTAGCGGGAGGGAGGACAATGAGCAGTTCTTC
TRBV15	14	.	TRBD1	TRBJ1-1	CATSTRRTGAEAFF	TGTGCCACCAGCACCCGCCGGACAGGGGCTGAAGCTTTCTTT
TRBV7-3	15	.	.	TRBJ2-1	CASSLAPISYNEQFF	TGTGCCAGCAGCTTAGCCCCCATCTCCTACAATGAGCAGTTCTTC
TRBV6-1	14	.	.	TRBJ1-1	CASSERSPNTEAFF	TGTGCCAGCAGTGAAAGGAGTCCGAACACTGAAGCTTTCTTT
TRBV6-6	14	.	.	TRBJ1-5	CASSYGSGNQPQHF	TGTGCCAGCAGTTATGGGTCCGGCAATCAGCCCCAGCATTTT
TRBV11-3	12	.	.	TRBJ2-5	CASSSGDETQYF	TGTGCCAGCAGCTCGGGGGATGAGACCCAGTACTTC
TRBV5-1	13	.	.	TRBJ2-5	CASHRDSGETQYF	TGCGCCAGCCACCGGGACTCGGGGGAGACCCAGTACTTC
TRBV5-1	14	.	.	TRBJ2-2	CASSLEVPHGELFF	TGCGCCAGCAGCTTGGAGGTTCCTCACGGGGAGCTGTTTTTT
TRBV13	16	once	.	TRBJ2-6	CASSLGDLSGANVLTF	TGTGCCAGCAGCTTAGGCGACCTCTCTGGGGCCAACGTCCTGACTTTC
TRBV7-8	13	medium-sized	.	TRBJ1-1	CASSLTANTEAFF	TGTGCCAGCAGCTTGACAGCGAACACTGAAGCTTTCTTT
TRBV23-1	12	once	.	TRBJ1-3	CAFPGGRNTIYF	TGCGCCTTTCCGGGAGGGCGGAACACCATATATTTT
TRBV7-9	16	.	.	TRBJ2-3	CASSLNAGRSTDTQYF	TGTGCCAGCAGCTTAAATGCGGGACGGAGCACAGATACGCAGTATTTT
TRBV6-1	14	.	.	TRBJ1-5	CASSEGSRNQPQHF	TGTGCCAGCAGTGAAGGCAGCCGTAATCAGCCCCAGCATTTT
TRBV6-1	13	.	.	TRBJ1-5	CASSGGGIQPQHF	TGTGCCAGCAGCGGGGGGGGGATTCAGCCCCAGCATTTT
TRBV7-6	16	.	.	TRBJ2-2	CASSLGGTPNTGELFF	TGTGCCAGCAGCTTAGGAGGGACCCCGAACACCGGGGAGCTGTTTTTT
TRBV27	12	.	.	TRBJ1-1	CATIQGNTEAFF	TGTGCCACCATACAGGGGAACACTGAAGCTTTCTTT
TRBV7-9	17	few	TRBD1	TRBJ1-5	CASSNYRTGTVGQPQHF	TGTGCCAGCAGCAACTACAGGACAGGGACTGTTGGGCAGCCCCAGCATTTT
TRBV9	15	once	TRBD1	TRBJ1-2	CASSVSQGARDGYTF	TGTGCCAGCAGCGTATCACAGGGGGCCCGGGATGGCTACACCTTC
TRBV7-9	15	.	TRBD1	TRBJ1-4	CASSSGTGGQEKLFF	TGTGCCAGCAGCTCGGGGACAGGGGGGCAAGAAAAACTGTTTTTT
TRBV28	14	.	.	TRBJ1-1	CASSPPGGRGEAFF	TGTGCCAGCAGTCCCCCCGGGGGACGGGGTGAAGCTTTCTTT
TRBV9	14	.	TRBD2	TRBJ2-1	CASAPLSGGGKQFF	TGTGCCAGCGCCCCCTTGAGCGGGGGTGGGAAGCAGTTCTTC
TRBV19	15	.	.	TRBJ1-1	CASNGEGTVDTEAFF	TGTGCCAGTAATGGGGAGGGGACTGTGGACACTGAAGCTTTCTTT
TRBV9	16	once	.	TRBJ2-3	CASSDTLSWVTDTQYF	TGTGCCAGCAGCGACACCCTGAGCTGGGTGACAGATACGCAGTATTTT
TRBV2	13	.	.	TRBJ1-1	CASSSRLGAEAFF	TGTGCCAGCAGTTCTCGACTGGGCGCTGAAGCTTTCTTT
TRBV6-1	11	.	.	TRBJ1-2	CASSERYGYTF	TGTGCCAGCAGTGAGAGGTATGGCTACACCTTC